The present TCR beta chain was sequenced within a study of Ad26.COV2.S vaccination and SARS-CoV-2 variants. V was shortened by 0 bases and J by 4 bases, with 10 bases between the two germline ends. The CDR3 runs to 14 residues. Germline CDR1 is SGHAT and CDR2 is FQNNGV. Study results and limitations: Greater spike-specific TCR breadth was seen in vaccine recipients than in placebo recipients. Vaccinees reportedly had broad spike-specific CD8+ and CD4+ T cell responses.

Clones were read by immunoSEQ multiplex PCR, and TCRdb kept only the in-frame ones, dropping some. The sample includes over 350,000 clones, 75% to 90% of them seen just once. The treatment here: some 20 received Ad26.COV2.S at low or high dose, single or two shots; roughly five received placebo; per-sample allocation not given. Samples analyzed were those drawn on day 63 after the first vaccine or placebo injection. Worth noting for this clone: Its antigen remains unidentified.

J is TRBJ2-7 and V is TRBV11-2, with D possibly matching TRBD2 (5 bases). This specimen was peripheral blood, taken in a trial of Ad26.COV2.S vaccine versus placebo. This TCR derives from a person between 18 and 65 years old who received the Ad26.COV2.S COVID-19 vaccine or a placebo. CDR3 sequence: CASSLELGRYEQYF. CDR3 in DNA: TGTGCCAGCAGCTTAGAACTAGGGCGGTACGAGCAGTACTTC.